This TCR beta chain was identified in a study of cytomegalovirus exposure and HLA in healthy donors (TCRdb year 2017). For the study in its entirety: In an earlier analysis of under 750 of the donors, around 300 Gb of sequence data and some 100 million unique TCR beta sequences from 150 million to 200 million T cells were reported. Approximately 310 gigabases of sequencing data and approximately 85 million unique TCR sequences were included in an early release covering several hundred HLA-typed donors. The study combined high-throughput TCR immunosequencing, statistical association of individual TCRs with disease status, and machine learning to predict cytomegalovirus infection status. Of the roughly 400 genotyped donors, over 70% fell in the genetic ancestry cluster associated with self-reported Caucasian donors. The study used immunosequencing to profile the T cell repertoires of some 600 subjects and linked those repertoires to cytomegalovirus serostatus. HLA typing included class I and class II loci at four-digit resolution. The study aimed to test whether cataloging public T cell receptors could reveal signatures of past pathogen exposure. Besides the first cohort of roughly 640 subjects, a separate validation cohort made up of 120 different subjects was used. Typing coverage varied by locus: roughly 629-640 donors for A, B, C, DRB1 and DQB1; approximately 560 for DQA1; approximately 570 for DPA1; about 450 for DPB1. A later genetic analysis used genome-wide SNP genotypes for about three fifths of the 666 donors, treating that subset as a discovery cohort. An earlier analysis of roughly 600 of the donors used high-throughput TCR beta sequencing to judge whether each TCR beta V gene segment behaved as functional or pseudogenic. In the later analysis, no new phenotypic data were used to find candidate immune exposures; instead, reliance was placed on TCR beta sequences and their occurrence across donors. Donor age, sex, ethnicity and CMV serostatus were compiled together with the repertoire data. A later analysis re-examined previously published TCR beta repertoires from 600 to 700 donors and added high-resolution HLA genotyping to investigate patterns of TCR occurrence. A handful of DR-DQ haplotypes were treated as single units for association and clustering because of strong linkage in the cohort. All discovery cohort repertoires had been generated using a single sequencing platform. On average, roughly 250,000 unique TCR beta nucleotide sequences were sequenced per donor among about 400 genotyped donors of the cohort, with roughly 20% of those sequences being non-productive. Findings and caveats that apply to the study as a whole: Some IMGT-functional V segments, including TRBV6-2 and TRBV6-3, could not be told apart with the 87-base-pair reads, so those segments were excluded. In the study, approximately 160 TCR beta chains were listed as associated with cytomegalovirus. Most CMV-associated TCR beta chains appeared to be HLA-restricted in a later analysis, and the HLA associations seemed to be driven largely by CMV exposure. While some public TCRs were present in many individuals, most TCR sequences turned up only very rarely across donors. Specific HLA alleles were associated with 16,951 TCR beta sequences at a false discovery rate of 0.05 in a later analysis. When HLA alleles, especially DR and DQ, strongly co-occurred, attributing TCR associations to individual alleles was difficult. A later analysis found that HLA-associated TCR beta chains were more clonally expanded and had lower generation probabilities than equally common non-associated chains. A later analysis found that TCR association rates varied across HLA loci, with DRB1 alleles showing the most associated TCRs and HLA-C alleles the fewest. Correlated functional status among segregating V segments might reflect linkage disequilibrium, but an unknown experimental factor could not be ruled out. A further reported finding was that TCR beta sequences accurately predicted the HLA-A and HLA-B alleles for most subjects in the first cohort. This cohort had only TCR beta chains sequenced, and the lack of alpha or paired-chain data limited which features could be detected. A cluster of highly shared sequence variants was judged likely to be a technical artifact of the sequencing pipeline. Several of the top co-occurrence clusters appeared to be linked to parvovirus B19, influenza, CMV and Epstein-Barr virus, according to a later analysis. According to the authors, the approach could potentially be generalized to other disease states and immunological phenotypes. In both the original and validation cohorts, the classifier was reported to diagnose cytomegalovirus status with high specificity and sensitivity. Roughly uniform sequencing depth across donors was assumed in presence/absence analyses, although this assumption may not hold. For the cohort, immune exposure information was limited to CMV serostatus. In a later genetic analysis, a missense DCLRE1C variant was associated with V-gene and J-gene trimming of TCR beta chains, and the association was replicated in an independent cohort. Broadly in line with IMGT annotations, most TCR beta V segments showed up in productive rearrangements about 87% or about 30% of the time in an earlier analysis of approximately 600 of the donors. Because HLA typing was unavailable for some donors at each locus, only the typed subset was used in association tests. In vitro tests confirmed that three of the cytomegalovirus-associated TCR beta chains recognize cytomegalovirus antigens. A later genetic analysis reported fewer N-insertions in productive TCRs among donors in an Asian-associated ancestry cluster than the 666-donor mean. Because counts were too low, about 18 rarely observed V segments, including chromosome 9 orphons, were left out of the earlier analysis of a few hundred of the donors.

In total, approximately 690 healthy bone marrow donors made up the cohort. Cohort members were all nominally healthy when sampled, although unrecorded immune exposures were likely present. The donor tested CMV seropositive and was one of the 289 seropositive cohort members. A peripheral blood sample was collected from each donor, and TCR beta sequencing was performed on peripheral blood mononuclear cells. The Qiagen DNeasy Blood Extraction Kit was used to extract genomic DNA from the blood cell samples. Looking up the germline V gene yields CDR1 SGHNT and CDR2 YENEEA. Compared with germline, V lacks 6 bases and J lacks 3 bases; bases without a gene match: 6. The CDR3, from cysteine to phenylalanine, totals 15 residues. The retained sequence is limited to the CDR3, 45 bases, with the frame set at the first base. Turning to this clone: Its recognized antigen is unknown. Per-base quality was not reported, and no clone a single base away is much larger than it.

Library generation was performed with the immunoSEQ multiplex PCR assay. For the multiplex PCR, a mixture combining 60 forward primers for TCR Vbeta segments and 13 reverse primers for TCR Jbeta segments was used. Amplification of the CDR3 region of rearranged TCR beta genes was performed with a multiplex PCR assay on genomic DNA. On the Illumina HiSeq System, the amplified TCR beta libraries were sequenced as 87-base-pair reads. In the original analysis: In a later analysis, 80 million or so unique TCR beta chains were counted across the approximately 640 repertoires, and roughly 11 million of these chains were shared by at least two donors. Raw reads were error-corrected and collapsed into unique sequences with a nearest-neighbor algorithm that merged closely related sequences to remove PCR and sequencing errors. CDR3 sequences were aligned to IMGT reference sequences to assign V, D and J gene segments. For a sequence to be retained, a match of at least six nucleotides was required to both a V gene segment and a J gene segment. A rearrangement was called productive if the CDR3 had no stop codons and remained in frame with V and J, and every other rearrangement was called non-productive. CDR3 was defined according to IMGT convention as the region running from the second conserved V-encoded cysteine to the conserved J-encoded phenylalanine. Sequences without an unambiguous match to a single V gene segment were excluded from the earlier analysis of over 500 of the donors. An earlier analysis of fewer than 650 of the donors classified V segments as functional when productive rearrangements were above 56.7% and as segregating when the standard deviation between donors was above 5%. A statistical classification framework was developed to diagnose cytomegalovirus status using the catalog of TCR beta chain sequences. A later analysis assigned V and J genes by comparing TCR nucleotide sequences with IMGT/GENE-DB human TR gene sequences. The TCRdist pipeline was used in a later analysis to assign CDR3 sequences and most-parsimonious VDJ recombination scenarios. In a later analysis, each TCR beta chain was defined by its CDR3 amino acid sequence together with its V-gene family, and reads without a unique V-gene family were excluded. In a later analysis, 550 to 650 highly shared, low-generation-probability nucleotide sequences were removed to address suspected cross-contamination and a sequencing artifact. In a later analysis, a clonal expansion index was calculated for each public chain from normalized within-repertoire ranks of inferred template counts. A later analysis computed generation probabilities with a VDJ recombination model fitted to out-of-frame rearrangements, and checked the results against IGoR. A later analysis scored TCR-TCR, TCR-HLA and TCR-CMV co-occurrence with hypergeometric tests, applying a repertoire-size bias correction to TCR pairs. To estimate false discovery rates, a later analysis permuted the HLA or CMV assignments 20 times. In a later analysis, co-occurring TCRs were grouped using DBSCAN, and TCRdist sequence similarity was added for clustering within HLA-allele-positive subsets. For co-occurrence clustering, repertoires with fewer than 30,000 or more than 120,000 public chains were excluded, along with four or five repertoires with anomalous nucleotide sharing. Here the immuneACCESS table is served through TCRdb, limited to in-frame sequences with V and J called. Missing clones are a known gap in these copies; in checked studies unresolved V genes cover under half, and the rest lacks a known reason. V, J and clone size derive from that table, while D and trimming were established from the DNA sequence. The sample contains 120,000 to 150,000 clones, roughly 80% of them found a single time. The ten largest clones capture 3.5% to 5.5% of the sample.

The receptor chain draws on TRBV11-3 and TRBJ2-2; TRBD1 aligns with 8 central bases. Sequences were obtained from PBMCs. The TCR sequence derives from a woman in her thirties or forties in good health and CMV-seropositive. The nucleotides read TGTGCCAGCAGTCCGGGACAGGAGTACACCGGGGAGCTGTTTTTT. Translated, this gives CASSPGQEYTGELFF. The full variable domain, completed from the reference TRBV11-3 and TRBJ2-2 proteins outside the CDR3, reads EAGVVQSPRYKIIEKKQPVAFWCNPISGHNTLYWYLQNLGQGPELLIRYENEEAVDDSQLPKDRFSAERLKGVDSTLKIQPAELGDSAVYLCASSPGQEYTGELFFGEGSRLTVL.